The rows below give T cell receptor beta chains drawn from one sample of a study of OX40 agonist ivuxolimab in advanced cancers. The protocol was immunoSEQ multiplex PCR, while the TCRdb copy is restricted to in-frame clones and leaves out a portion. This sample yields 53,000 or so clones, of which approximately 88% are seen a single time; about 13% belongs to the top ten. Specimen: CD4+ or CD8+ T cells sorted from blood, collected in a trial of the OX40 agonist ivuxolimab. The receptors shown here come from an adult with an advanced solid tumor such as melanoma, head and neck, liver or kidney cancer. Each CDR3 is given with its conserved first and last residue. D genes are given only for firm matches. Where a row states a size, it is once, few, many or the class of an expanded clone; other rows omit it.

TRBV6-1	.	TRBJ2-7	.	TGTGCCAGCAGTGAATTAGACAGTTCCTACGAGCAGTACTTC	CASSELDSSYEQYF
TRBV5-4	.	TRBJ1-3	.	TGTGCCAGCAGCCCGGGAATTTCCGGAAACACCATATATTTT	CASSPGISGNTIYF
TRBV11-2	TRBD2	TRBJ2-3	.	TGTGCCAGCAGCTTAGATAGGCTAGCGGACACAGATACGCAGTATTTT	CASSLDRLADTDTQYF
TRBV28	.	TRBJ2-1	once	TGTGCCAGCAGGGAGGGGGGGCGAAGGATAAATGAGCAGTTCTTC	CASREGGRRINEQFF
TRBV6-6	.	TRBJ2-3	.	TGTGCCAGCAGCCGCAAAGGACATACGCAGTATTTT	CASSRKGHTQYF
TRBV15	TRBD2	TRBJ2-1	.	TGTGCCACCAGCAGAGATTATAGCGGGAGACAGTCCTACAATGAGCAGTTCTTC	CATSRDYSGRQSYNEQFF
TRBV6-6	.	TRBJ2-7	.	TGTGCCAGCAGATCCTACAGGGATCGGGGCGAGCAGTACTTC	CASRSYRDRGEQYF
TRBV11-2	.	TRBJ2-2	.	TGTGCCAGCAGCGCACTCACGGGGAGGAGGACCGGGGAGCTGTTTTTT	CASSALTGRRTGELFF
TRBV6-1	.	TRBJ2-3	once	TGTGCCAGCGAAGGCACAGATACGCAGTATTTT	CASEGTDTQYF
TRBV10-3	TRBD2	TRBJ2-1	.	TGTGCCATCAGTGAAGCGACTAGCGGGATAGAAAATGAGCAGTTCTTC	CAISEATSGIENEQFF
TRBV7-9	.	TRBJ2-1	.	TGTGCCAGCAGCTTCGACATAACTGGGACAGAGCAGTTCTTC	CASSFDITGTEQFF
TRBV6-1	TRBD1	TRBJ2-1	few	TGTGCCAGCAGCTGGTTTGTGACAGGGAACAATGAGCAGTTCTTC	CASSWFVTGNNEQFF
TRBV28	.	TRBJ2-1	.	TGTGCCAGCAGTTTTAGGGGTGAGCAGTTCTTC	CASSFRGEQFF
TRBV6-1	.	TRBJ1-2	.	TGTGCCAGCAGTAATCCGACTCAGGGAGACTATGGCTACACCTTC	CASSNPTQGDYGYTF
TRBV18	.	TRBJ1-6	.	TGTGCCAGCTCAATGGGGGGTGGACCCCTCCACTTT	CASSMGGGPLHF
TRBV15	TRBD1	TRBJ2-7	.	TGTGCCACCAGCAGAGAAGGGACAGGGGCGTCCTACGAGCAGTACTTC	CATSREGTGASYEQYF
TRBV6-1	TRBD1	TRBJ1-3	.	TGTGCCAGCAGCAACAGGGGTTCTGGAAACACCATATATTTT	CASSNRGSGNTIYF
TRBV7-6	.	TRBJ2-7	.	TGTGCCAGCAGCTTAGATCCGGACAGTACCTACGAGCAGTACTTC	CASSLDPDSTYEQYF
TRBV11-2	.	TRBJ2-1	once	TGTGCCAGCAGACGTCTCCTCAGCTCCTACAATGAGCAGTTCTTC	CASRRLLSSYNEQFF
TRBV19	.	TRBJ1-5	.	TGTGCCAGTAGTATTGGGCAGACAGGATATAGCAATCAGCCCCAGCATTTT	CASSIGQTGYSNQPQHF
TRBV7-9	TRBD2	TRBJ2-7	.	TGTGCCAGCAGCACGACTAGCGGGATGTACTCCTACGAGCAGTACTTC	CASSTTSGMYSYEQYF
TRBV5-4	TRBD2	TRBJ2-5	many	TGTGCCAGCAGCTTGGCCGGACTAGCGGTGGAGACCCAGTACTTC	CASSLAGLAVETQYF
TRBV5-6	.	TRBJ2-1	once	TGTGCCAGCAGCTTGGTAGGAGATGAGCAGTTCTTC	CASSLVGDEQFF
TRBV4-2	TRBD1	TRBJ1-4	.	TGTGCCAGCAGCGCCCAACAGGGGCCGCTCGAAAAACTGTTTTTT	CASSAQQGPLEKLFF
TRBV6-1	.	TRBJ1-1	.	TGTGCCAGCATAAAGGAACGACAAATTTATAGAGCTTTCTTT	CASIKERQIYRAFF
TRBV18	.	TRBJ2-5	.	TGTGCCAGCTCACCCCGGCTACAAGAGACCCAGTACTTC	CASSPRLQETQYF
TRBV29-1	.	TRBJ2-3	.	TGCAGCGGCTCCGGAGACTCCACACTTACGCAGTATTTT	CSGSGDSTLTQYF
TRBV28	.	TRBJ1-1	.	TGTGCCAGCAGCCGAGAAAGGGGGACTGAAGCTTTCTTT	CASSRERGTEAFF
TRBV30	TRBD2	TRBJ2-3	.	TGTGCCTGGAGTCCGCTAGCGGGACCCGCTACGCAGTATTTT	CAWSPLAGPATQYF
TRBV30	.	TRBJ1-1	once	TGTGCCTGGAATCCGCTGAACACTGAAGCTTTCTTT	CAWNPLNTEAFF
TRBV5-5	TRBD1	TRBJ1-4	.	TGTGCCAGCACCCCGGCGGGACAGGGGTATGAAAAACTGTTTTTT	CASTPAGQGYEKLFF
TRBV7-2	.	TRBJ1-1	.	TGTGCCAGCAGCTTATCCAAGACAGTCACTGAAGCTTTCTTT	CASSLSKTVTEAFF